This TCR beta chain was identified in a study of patients and donors after allogeneic stem cell transplantation. The CDR3 totals 12 residues. Germline V gene data show CDR1 as KGHSH and CDR2 as LQKENI. V lost 3 bases and J 12 bases, leaving 12 bases between the germline ends. A single record per CDR3 protein comes from TCRdb applying MiXCR to the RT-PCR reads. The sample lists approximately 140,000 distinct CDR3 sequences, over 30% occurring once. There are a few counts of this clonotype. The sample was blood, either unsorted or a sorted T cell fraction (not recorded which). The chain couples TRBV18 to TRBJ2-1; D uncertain. The sequence was collected from a human donor who was either an allogeneic HSCT recipient or a stem cell or donor lymphocyte infusion donor (not recorded which). It is not recorded whose cells these are; they may come from a transplant donor. DNA for the CDR3: TGTGCCAGCTCACCTTACCTACCCTGGCAGTTCTTC. Protein sequence: CASSPYLPWQFF.